The 10 T cell receptor beta chains given below trace back to one sample, sequenced in a study of shared clonotypes between healthy human individuals. The naive CD8 subset, CD45RO-negative cells positively selected for CCR7, excluded terminally differentiated effector memory CD45RA+ cells. Sequenced by immunoSEQ multiplex PCR; TCRdb stores in-frame clones only, minus some. The profile shows millions of clones, about 94% of them singletons. The sequenced material came from naive CD8+ T cells sorted from blood. The receptor set was obtained from a man between 18 and 29 years old in good health.

Comment on this clone: In the same sample, other DNA sequences code for this CDR3. V gene TRBV6-6 combines with J gene TRBJ2-7; TRBD2 agrees at 7 bases. The CDR3 has 15 residues. V lost 0 bases and J lost 0; bases outside the gene matches: 2. Looked up from germline, CDR1 is MNHNY and CDR2 is SVGAGI (reference sequence). The CDR3 DNA reads as TGTGCCAGCAGTTACTCGCCGGGGGGCTCCTACGAGCAGTACTTC. It yields the protein CASSYSPGGSYEQYF.

The chain has TRBV5-5 and TRBJ2-7; no clear D gene. The V gene's germline CDR1 is SGHKS and CDR2 YYEKEE (reference sequence). Trimming took 4 bases from V and 0 from J, leaving 11 bases between them. This CDR3 region has 14 residues. The CDR3 region is CASSPDISSYEQYF. The CDR3 bases are TGTGCCAGCAGCCCTGACATCAGCTCCTACGAGCAGTACTTC.

This chain uses TRBV7-9 with TRBJ2-2; no reliable D call. This CDR3 has 11 residues. Germline assignment: CDR1 SEHNR and CDR2 FQNEAQ (reference sequence). Trimming removed 5 bases from V and 10 bases from J, with 8 bases in between. The CDR3 reads CASSLVEELFF. The CDR3 nucleotides are TGTGCCAGCAGCCTGGTAGAGGAGCTGTTTTTT. The full variable domain, with the rest looked up from reference TRBV7-9 and TRBJ2-2, is DTGVSQNPRHKITKRGQNVTFRCDPISEHNRLYWYRQTLGQGPEFLTYFQNEAQLEKSRLLSDRFSAERPKGSFSTLEIQRTEQGDSAMYLCASSLVEELFFGEGSRLTVL.

The rearrangement links TRBV15 to TRBJ2-7, with 8 positions matching TRBD1. The V segment lost 5 bases and the J segment 5 bases; nucleotides outside the gene matches: 11. Germline assignment: CDR1 LNHNV and CDR2 YYDKDF (reference sequence). This CDR3 has 15 amino acids. The CDR3 coding sequence is TGTGCCACCAGCTTTGAGCGGACAGGGCGTAACGAGCAGTACTTC. It yields the protein CATSFERTGRNEQYF.

The rearrangement links TRBV7-9 to TRBJ2-7; 7 nucleotides line up with TRBD2. The ends lost 5 bases at V and 6 bases at J; junction bases unmatched: 13. The germline gives CDR1 SEHNR, CDR2 FQNEAQ (reference sequence). The CDR3 has 15 amino acids. The CDR3 DNA is TGTGCCAGCAGCCCCTGGGGACTAAGTGAAGGCGAGCAGTACTTC. Protein sequence: CASSPWGLSEGEQYF.

The chain employs TRBV27 and TRBJ2-7; 8 bases fit TRBD2. The J segment lost 5 bases and the V segment lost 1 base, leaving 4 bases of the junction unmatched. The length of the CDR3 is 14 residues. Germline V gene data show CDR1 as MNHEY and CDR2 as SMNVEV (reference sequence). The CDR3 spells CASSLFSGANEQYF. In DNA form, the CDR3 reads TGTGCCAGCAGTTTATTTAGCGGGGCCAACGAGCAGTACTTC.

The chain recombines TRBV27 with TRBJ2-7, with 10 bases lining up with TRBD2. Germline trimming cut 5 bases from V and 2 bases from J; bases unmatched to any gene: 6. The CDR3 is made up of 15 amino acids. CDR1 is MNHEY and CDR2 is SMNVEV in the germline V gene (reference sequence). CDR3 loop: CASSPSGGLAYEQYF. In nucleotides, the CDR3 is TGTGCCAGCAGTCCTAGCGGGGGATTAGCCTACGAGCAGTACTTC.

This rearrangement joins TRBV7-9 to TRBJ1-5, with D possibly TRBD1 on 5 matching bases. CDR1 is SEHNR, CDR2 FQNEAQ, per germline (reference sequence). V lost 5 bases and J lost 5, with 13 bases in between. The CDR3 loop spans 14 amino acids. The CDR3 bases are TGTGCCAGCAGCCCCTCAGGGACTTATCAGCCCCAGCATTTT. As protein: CASSPSGTYQPQHF.

Remarks on this clone: Other DNA sequences from this sample encode an identical CDR3 as well. The genes are TRBV7-9 and TRBJ2-7, with D unclear. V was pared by 5 bases and J by 2 bases, with 4 bases between. This CDR3 spans 11 amino acids. Germline CDR1 and CDR2: SEHNR and FQNEAQ (reference sequence). DNA of the CDR3: TGTGCCAGCAGCCAAGCCTACGAGCAGTACTTC. Protein: CASSQAYEQYF.

V gene TRBV13 combines with J gene TRBJ1-6; 10 bases are shared with TRBD1. This CDR3 has 15 amino acids. The germline V gene encodes CDR1 PRHDT and CDR2 FYEKMQ (reference sequence). V lost 5 bases, J lost 8 bases, and 6 bases stayed unmatched. DNA for the CDR3: TGTGCCAGCAGCCCTAGGGGGACAGGGGATTCACCCCTCCACTTT. Amino acids: CASSPRGTGDSPLHF.